This T cell receptor beta chain was sequenced during a study of blood T cell repertoires in COVID-19. This table comes from immunoSEQ multiplex PCR, and its TCRdb copy is limited to in-frame clones, with some not included. This sample has about 160,000 clones; about 86% occur once, and the top ten carry about 9.4%. This TCR was sampled from a woman in her sixties or seventies with COVID-19, enrolled during active disease. The sequencing input was peripheral blood.

CDR3 region: CASSYYGKAFF. CDR3 nucleotide sequence: TGTGCCAGCAGTTACTACGGGAAAGCTTTCTTT. The V gene is TRBV6-5, the J gene TRBJ1-1; D unresolved. Trimming stripped 1 base from V and 9 bases from J, with 6 bases between. This CDR3 has 11 amino acids. Germline CDR1 and CDR2: MNHEY and SVGAGI.